This T cell receptor (beta chain) stems from a study of shared clonotypes between healthy human individuals. The study, taken as a whole, reports: As a rule, naive subsets had a larger estimated richness than memory subsets. Generation probability values for non-shared clonotypes were lower than those for clonotypes shared by all four donors.

Germline CDR1 reads MNHEY; CDR2 reads SMNVEV (reference sequence). The junction had 0 bases not matched to a gene; V was cut back by 3 bases and J by 2 bases. The CDR3 sequence is 15 residues long. The data were produced by immunoSEQ multiplex PCR, yet TCRdb's version contains in-frame clones alone and is incomplete. The data show approximately 400,000 clones, around 96% seen once. On this clone: Its cognate antigen is unknown.

What was sequenced was memory CD8+ T cells sorted from blood. This sample's subset: CD45RO+ cells pooled with CCR7-negative TemRA cells. This TCR came from a man aged 25-45 years in good health. This chain connects TRBV27 to TRBJ2-7; 14 bases map to TRBD2. CDR3 residues: CASSLGLAGAYEQYF. As DNA, the CDR3 is TGTGCCAGCAGTTTGGGACTAGCGGGAGCCTACGAGCAGTACTTC.